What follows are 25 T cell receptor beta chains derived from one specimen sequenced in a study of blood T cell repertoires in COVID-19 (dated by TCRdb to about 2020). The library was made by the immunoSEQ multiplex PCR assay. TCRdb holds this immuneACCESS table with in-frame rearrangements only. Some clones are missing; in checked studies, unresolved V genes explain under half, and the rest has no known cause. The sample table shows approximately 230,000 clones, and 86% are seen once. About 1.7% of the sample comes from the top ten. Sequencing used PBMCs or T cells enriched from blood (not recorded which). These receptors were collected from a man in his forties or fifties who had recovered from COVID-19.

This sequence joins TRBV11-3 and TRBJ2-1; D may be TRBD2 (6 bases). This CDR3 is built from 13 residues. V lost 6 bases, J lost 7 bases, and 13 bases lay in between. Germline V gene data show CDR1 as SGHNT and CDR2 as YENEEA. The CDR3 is CASRAAGGNEQFF. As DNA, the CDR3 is TGTGCCAGCAGAGCAGCGGGCGGAAATGAGCAGTTCTTC.

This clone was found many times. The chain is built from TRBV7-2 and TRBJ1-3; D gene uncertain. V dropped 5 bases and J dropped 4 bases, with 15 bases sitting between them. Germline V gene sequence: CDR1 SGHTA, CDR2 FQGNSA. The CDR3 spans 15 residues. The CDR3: CASSPAGRVGNTIYF. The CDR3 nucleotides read TGTGCCAGCAGCCCGGCCGGGAGGGTCGGAAACACCATATATTTT.

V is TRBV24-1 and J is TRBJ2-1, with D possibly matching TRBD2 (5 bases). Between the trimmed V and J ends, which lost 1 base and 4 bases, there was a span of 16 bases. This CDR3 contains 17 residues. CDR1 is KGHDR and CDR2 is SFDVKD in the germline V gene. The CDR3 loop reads CATSDLKAGRGYNEQFF. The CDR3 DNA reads TGTGCCACCAGTGATTTAAAGGCGGGTCGAGGATACAATGAGCAGTTCTTC.

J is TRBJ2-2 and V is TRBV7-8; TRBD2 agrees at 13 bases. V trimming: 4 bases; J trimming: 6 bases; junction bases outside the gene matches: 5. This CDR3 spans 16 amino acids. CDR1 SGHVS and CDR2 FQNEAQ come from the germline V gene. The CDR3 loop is CASSSTSGGAAGELFF. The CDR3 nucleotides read TGTGCCAGCAGCTCCACTAGCGGGGGGGCCGCCGGGGAGCTGTTTTTT.

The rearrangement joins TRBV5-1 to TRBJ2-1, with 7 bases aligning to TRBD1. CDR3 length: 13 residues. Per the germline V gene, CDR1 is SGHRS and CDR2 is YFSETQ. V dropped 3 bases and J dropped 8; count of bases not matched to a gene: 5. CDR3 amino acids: CASSSGTADEQFF. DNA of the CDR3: TGCGCCAGCAGCTCTGGGACAGCTGATGAGCAGTTCTTC.

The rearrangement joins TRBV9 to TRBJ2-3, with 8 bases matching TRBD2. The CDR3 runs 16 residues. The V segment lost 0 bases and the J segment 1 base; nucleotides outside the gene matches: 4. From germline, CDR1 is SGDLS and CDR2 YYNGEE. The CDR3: CASSVGNGGGTDTQYF. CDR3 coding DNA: TGTGCCAGCAGCGTAGGTAACGGGGGGGGCACAGATACGCAGTATTTT.

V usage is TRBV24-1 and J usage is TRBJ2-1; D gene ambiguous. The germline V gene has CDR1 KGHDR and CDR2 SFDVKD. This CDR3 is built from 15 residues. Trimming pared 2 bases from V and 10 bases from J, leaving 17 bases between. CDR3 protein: CATSDSTTLLREQFF. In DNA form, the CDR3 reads TGTGCCACCAGTGATTCGACCACCTTACTCAGGGAGCAGTTCTTC.

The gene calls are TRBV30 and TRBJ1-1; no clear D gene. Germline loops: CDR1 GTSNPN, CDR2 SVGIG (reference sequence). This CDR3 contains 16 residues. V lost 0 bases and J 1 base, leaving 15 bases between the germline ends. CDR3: CAWSVLGRDWNTEAFF. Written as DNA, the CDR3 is TGTGCCTGGAGTGTACTAGGGAGGGATTGGAACACTGAAGCTTTCTTT.

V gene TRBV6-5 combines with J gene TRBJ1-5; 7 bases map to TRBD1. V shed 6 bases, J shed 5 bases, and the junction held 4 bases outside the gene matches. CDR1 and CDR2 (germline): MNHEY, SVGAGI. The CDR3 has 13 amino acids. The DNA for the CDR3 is TGTGCCAGCAGCCGGACAGGCTATCAGCCCCAGCATTTT. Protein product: CASSRTGYQPQHF.

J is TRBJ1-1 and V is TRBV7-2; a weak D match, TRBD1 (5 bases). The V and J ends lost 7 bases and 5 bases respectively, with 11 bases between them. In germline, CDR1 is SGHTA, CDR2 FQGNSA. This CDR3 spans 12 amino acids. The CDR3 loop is CASNGGRTEAFF. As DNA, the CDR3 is TGTGCCAGCAATGGGGGGAGAACTGAAGCTTTCTTT.

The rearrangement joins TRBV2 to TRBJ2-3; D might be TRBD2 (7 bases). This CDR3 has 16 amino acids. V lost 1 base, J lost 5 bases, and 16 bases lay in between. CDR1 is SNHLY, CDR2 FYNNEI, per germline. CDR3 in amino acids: CASSEERGSRGDTQYF. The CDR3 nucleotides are TGTGCCAGCAGTGAAGAGCGGGGATCCAGGGGAGATACGCAGTATTTT. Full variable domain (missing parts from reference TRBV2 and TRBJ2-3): EPEVTQTPSHQVTQMGQEVILRCVPISNHLYFYWYRQILGQKVEFLVSFYNNEISEKSEIFDDQFSVERPDGSNFTLKIRSTKLEDSAMYFCASSEERGSRGDTQYFGPGTRLTVL.

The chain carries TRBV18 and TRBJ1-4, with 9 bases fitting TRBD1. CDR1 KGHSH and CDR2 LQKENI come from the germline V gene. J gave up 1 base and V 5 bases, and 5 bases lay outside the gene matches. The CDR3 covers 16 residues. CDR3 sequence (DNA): TGTGCCAGCTCAGAGGACAGGGGAAGAACTAATGAAAAACTGTTTTTT. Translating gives CASSEDRGRTNEKLFF.

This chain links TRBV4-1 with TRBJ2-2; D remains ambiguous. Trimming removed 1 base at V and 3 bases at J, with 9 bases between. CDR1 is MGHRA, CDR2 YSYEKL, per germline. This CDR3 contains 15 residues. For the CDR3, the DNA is TGCGCCAGCAGCCAAGTCTACAGCTACACCGGGGAGCTGTTTTTT. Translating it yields CASSQVYSYTGELFF.

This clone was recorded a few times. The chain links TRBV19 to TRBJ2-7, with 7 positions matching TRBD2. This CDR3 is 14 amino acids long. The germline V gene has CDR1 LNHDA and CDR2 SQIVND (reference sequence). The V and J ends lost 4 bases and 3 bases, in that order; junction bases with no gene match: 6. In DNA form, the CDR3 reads TGTGCCAGTAGTACTCCGGGACTACTCTACGAGCAGTACTTC. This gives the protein CASSTPGLLYEQYF.

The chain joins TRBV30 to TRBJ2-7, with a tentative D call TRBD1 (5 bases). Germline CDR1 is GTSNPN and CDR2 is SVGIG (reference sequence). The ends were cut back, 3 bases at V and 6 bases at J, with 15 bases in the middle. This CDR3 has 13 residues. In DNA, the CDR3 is TGTGCCTGGAGATATGGCAGGGTGGGCGAGCAGTACTTC. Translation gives CAWRYGRVGEQYF.

The DNA for the CDR3 is TGTGCCTGGAGTACTTCGGGAATGGGGGCACAGTGGGTTTATGGCTACACCTTC. Translation: CAWSTSGMGAQWVYGYTF. The chain uses TRBV30 and TRBJ1-2; the D gene is possibly TRBD1 (6 bases). V dropped 2 bases and J dropped 5 bases, with 27 bases sitting between them. Germline V gene data show CDR1 as GTSNPN and CDR2 as SVGIG (reference sequence). The CDR3 runs to 18 residues.

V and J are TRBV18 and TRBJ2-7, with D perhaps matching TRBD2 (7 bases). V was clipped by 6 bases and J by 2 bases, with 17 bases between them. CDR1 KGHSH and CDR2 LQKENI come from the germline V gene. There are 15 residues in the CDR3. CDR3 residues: CASSPWEGQAYEQYF. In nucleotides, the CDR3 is TGTGCCAGCTCCCCTTGGGAGGGACAAGCCTACGAGCAGTACTTC.

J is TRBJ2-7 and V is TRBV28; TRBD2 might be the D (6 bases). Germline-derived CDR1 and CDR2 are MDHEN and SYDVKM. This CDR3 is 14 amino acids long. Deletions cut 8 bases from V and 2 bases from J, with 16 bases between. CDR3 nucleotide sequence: TGTGCCAGCCTTGGGGCTGGCGGGACCTACGAGCAGTACTTC. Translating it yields CASLGAGGTYEQYF.

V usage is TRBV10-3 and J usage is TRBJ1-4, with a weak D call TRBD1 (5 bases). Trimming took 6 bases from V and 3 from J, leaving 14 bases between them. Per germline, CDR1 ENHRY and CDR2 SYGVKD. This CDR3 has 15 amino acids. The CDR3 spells CAIREGRAANEKLFF. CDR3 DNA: TGTGCCATCAGGGAGGGGCGGGCAGCTAATGAAAAACTGTTTTTT.

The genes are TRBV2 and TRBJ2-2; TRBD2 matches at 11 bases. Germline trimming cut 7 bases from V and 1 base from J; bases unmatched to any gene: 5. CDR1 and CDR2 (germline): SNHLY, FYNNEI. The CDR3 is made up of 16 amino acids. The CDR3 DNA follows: TGTGCCAGCACTACGACTAGCGGGGAGAACACCGGGGAGCTGTTTTTT. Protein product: CASTTTSGENTGELFF.

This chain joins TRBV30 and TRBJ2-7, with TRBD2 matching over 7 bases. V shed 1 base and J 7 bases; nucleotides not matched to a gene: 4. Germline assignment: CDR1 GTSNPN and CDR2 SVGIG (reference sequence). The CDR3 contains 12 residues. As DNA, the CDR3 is TGTGCCTGGAGTGGGCTAGCGGATGAGCAGTACTTC. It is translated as CAWSGLADEQYF.

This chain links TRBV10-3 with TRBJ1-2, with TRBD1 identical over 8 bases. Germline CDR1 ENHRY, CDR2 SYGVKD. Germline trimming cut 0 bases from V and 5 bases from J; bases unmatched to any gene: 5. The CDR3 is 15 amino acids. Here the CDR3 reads CAISESPGTGYGYTF. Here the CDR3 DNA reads TGTGCCATCAGTGAGTCGCCTGGGACAGGATATGGCTACACCTTC.

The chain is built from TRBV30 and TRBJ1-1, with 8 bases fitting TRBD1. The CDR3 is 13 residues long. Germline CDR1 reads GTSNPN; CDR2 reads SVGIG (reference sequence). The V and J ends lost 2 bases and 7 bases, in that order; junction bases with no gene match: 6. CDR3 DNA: TGTGCCTGGAGTCAAGCGACAGGGGATGAAGCTTTCTTT. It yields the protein CAWSQATGDEAFF.

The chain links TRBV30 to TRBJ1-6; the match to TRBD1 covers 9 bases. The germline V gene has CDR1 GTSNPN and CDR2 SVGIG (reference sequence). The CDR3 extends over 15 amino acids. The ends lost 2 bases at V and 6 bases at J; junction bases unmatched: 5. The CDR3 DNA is TGTGCCTGGAGTCAGCCGGGACAGGGTAATTCACCCCTCCACTTT. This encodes CAWSQPGQGNSPLHF.

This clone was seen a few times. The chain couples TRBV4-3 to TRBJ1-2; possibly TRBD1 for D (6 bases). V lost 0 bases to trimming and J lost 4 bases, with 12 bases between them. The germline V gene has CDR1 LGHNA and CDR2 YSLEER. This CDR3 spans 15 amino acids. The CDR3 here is CASSQDVGTPYGYTF. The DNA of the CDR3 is TGCGCCAGCAGCCAAGATGTGGGGACACCCTATGGCTACACCTTC.